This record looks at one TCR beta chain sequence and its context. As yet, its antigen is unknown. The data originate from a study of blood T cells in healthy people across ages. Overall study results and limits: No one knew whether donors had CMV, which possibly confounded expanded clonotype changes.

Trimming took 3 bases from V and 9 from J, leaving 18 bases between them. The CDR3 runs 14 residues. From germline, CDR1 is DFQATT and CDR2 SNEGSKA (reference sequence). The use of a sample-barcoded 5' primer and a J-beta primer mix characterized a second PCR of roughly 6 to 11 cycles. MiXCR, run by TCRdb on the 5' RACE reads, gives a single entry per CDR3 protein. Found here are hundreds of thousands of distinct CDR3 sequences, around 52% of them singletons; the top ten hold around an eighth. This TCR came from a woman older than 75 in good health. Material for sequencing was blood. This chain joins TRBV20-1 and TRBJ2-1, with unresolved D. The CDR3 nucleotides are TGCAGTGCTAGCCTTGGCCCGGAGTCGAGTGAGCAGTTCTTC. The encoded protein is CSASLGPESSEQFF.